The 21 T cell receptor beta chains below come from one sample, sequenced in a study of beta chain features in type 1 diabetes. The isolated RNA, all of it, was reverse transcribed, so expressed TCRB transcripts were what got sequenced. Using immunoSEQ multiplex PCR, the repertoire was profiled, and TCRdb retains in-frame clones only, with some absent. Here the sample spans more than 300,000 clones, around 15% being singletons. The sequenced material came from naive CD4+ T cells from blood. The receptors shown here come from a woman aged 18-29 years in good health.

This clone was counted between two and nine times. The chain recombines TRBV18 with TRBJ2-3; D remains ambiguous. Trimming took off 5 bases at V and 2 bases at J, with 11 bases between the two ends. Looked up from germline, CDR1 is KGHSH and CDR2 is LQKENI. CDR3 size: 14 residues. As DNA, the CDR3 is TGTGCCAGCTCAGCGCCTCCCAACACAGATACGCAGTATTTT. Its translation is CASSAPPNTDTQYF.

The chain recombines TRBV7-9 with TRBJ2-1; 10 bases align to TRBD2. V lost 5 bases and J lost 3; bases outside the gene matches: 4. CDR3 length: 15 residues. Per the germline V gene, CDR1 is SEHNR and CDR2 is FQNEAQ (reference sequence). The CDR3 DNA sequence: TGTGCCAGCAGCCCTAGCGGGAGAGTCTACAATGAGCAGTTCTTC. Its protein is CASSPSGRVYNEQFF.

The V gene is TRBV6-5, the J gene TRBJ1-5; 9 bases fit TRBD1. The CDR3 covers 14 residues. J was trimmed by 7 bases and V by 6 bases; bases with no gene match: 7. CDR1 MNHEY and CDR2 SVGAGI come from the germline V gene. CDR3 bases: TGTGCCAGCAGCCCACAGGGGGCTGAGCAGCCCCAGCATTTT. This codes for CASSPQGAEQPQHF.

This clone was picked up a small number of times. The chain has TRBV30 and TRBJ2-7; 10 bases align to TRBD1. CDR3 size: 16 residues. V shed 1 base, J shed 5 bases, and the junction held 11 bases outside the gene matches. Germline V gives CDR1 GTSNPN, CDR2 SVGIG (reference sequence). The CDR3 nucleotides are TGTGCCTGGAGTGGCCTTAACCGGGACAGGGGCAACGAGCAGTACTTC. It codes for CAWSGLNRDRGNEQYF.

The sample holds a few counts of this clone. This sequence joins TRBV5-1 and TRBJ2-1; the D is unclear. Trimming shortened V by 2 bases and J by 0 bases, and 9 bases separated the two germline ends. The CDR3 has 15 amino acids. CDR1 SGHRS and CDR2 YFSETQ come from the germline V gene. The CDR3 DNA sequence: TGCGCCAGCAGCTTCACACAGAGCTCCTACAATGAGCAGTTCTTC. Its protein is CASSFTQSSYNEQFF.

The chain is built from TRBV2 and TRBJ1-1; no firm D call. Germline values: CDR1 SNHLY, CDR2 FYNNEI. V dropped 8 bases and J dropped 6 bases, with 16 bases sitting between them. The CDR3 contains 13 residues. The CDR3 reads CASGALTEAEAFF. In DNA, the CDR3 is TGTGCCAGCGGTGCCCTCACTGAAGCTGAAGCTTTCTTT.

In regard to this clone: The same CDR3 arises from other DNA sequences in this sample as well. The genes are TRBV30 and TRBJ2-1; TRBD2 aligns across 7 bases. Germline V gives CDR1 GTSNPN, CDR2 SVGIG (reference sequence). This CDR3 is built from 15 residues. With 0 bases clipped from V and 0 bases from J, the junction kept 2 bases outside the gene matches. CDR3 loop: CAWSVGGSSYNEQFF. For the CDR3, the DNA is TGTGCCTGGAGTGTTGGCGGGAGCTCCTACAATGAGCAGTTCTTC.

This clone was seen a few times. V is TRBV27 and J is TRBJ1-2, with 11 bases fitting TRBD1. Germline V lookup: CDR1 MNHEY, CDR2 SMNVEV (reference sequence). Losses at the gene ends were 0 bases for V and 8 bases for J; bases not matched to a gene: 8. The CDR3 has 16 residues. The CDR3 DNA reads as TGTGCCAGCAGTTTATCGCGGACAGGGGGCGGGGGGGGCTACACCTTC. It codes for CASSLSRTGGGGGYTF.

This clone occurred a few times. The gene calls are TRBV6-5 and TRBJ1-5; D remains unclear. CDR1 and CDR2 from the germline V gene are MNHEY and SVGAGI. CDR3 size: 13 residues. The V end was cut by 3 bases, the J end by 7 bases, with 10 bases between. The CDR3 region has the DNA TGTGCCAGCAGTTATAGGAGATTCCAGCCCCAGCATTTT. Translation gives CASSYRRFQPQHF.

This chain connects TRBV5-1 to TRBJ2-1; no firm D call. Trimming left V 6 bases short and J 7 bases short, with 8 bases between. Germline V gene sequence: CDR1 SGHRS, CDR2 YFSETQ. The length of the CDR3 is 11 residues. The DNA for the CDR3 is TGCGCCAGCATCGAACAGAATGAGCAGTTCTTC. Its translation is CASIEQNEQFF.

This clone was detected only a few times. This chain uses TRBV30 with TRBJ2-3, with 12 bases that match TRBD2. V lost 2 bases to trimming and J lost 3 bases; unmatched junction nucleotides: 3. This CDR3 is 15 amino acids long. Germline CDR1 reads GTSNPN; CDR2 reads SVGIG (reference sequence). The CDR3 protein is CAWSLLAGGTDTQYF. In nucleotides, the CDR3 is TGTGCCTGGAGTCTACTAGCGGGAGGTACAGATACGCAGTATTTT.

The rearrangement joins TRBV5-1 to TRBJ2-7; weak D call: TRBD1 (5 bases). Trimming removed 0 bases at V and 6 bases at J, with 16 bases between. The germline CDR1 and CDR2 sequences are SGHRS and YFSETQ. The CDR3 is 15 residues long. In DNA, the CDR3 is TGCGCCAGCAGCTTGGCCACGGCAGGGCGAGGCGAGCAGTACTTC. It translates to CASSLATAGRGEQYF. The whole variable domain, filled in from reference TRBV5-1 and TRBJ2-7, reads KAGVTQTPRYLIKTRGQQVTLSCSPISGHRSVSWYQQTPGQGLQFLFEYFSETQRNKGNFPGRFSGRQFSNSRSEMNVSTLELGDSALYLCASSLATAGRGEQYFGPGTRLTVT.

The CDR3 sequence: CASSPRSGGGQQYF. The CDR3 region has the DNA TGTGCCAGCTCACCACGGAGCGGGGGGGGCCAGCAGTACTTC. The chain combines TRBV18 with TRBJ2-7; 10 nucleotides line up with TRBD2. V shed 1 base and J 8 bases; nucleotides not matched to a gene: 5. Germline V gives CDR1 KGHSH, CDR2 LQKENI. CDR3 size: 14 residues.

This clone turned up a few times. The rearrangement uses TRBV9 and TRBJ2-1; 10 nucleotides agree with TRBD2. Germline CDR1 reads SGDLS; CDR2 reads YYNGEE. V lost 2 bases, J lost 1 base, and 9 bases stayed unmatched. The CDR3 is 18 residues long. CDR3 region: CASSVGLAGAKSYNEQFF. For the CDR3, the DNA is TGTGCCAGCAGCGTTGGGCTAGCGGGAGCTAAATCCTACAATGAGCAGTTCTTC.

This clone was counted a few times. The chain couples TRBV7-2 to TRBJ2-7, with D possibly TRBD2 on 5 matching bases. Germline loops: CDR1 SGHTA, CDR2 FQGNSA. The CDR3 consists of 15 residues. Trimming removed 2 bases at V and 2 bases at J, with 13 bases between. The CDR3 is CASSLSVRGTYEQYF. The CDR3, as DNA: TGTGCCAGCAGCTTAAGCGTACGGGGAACCTACGAGCAGTACTTC.

This clone was seen a handful of times. The rearrangement joins TRBV14 to TRBJ2-2, with 10 positions matching TRBD1. CDR1 is SGHDN, CDR2 FVKESK, per germline. This CDR3 comprises 15 residues. V lost 6 bases and J lost 3; bases outside the gene matches: 4. CDR3 nucleotide sequence: TGTGCCAGCAGTCCCGGGACAGGGGACACCGGGGAGCTGTTTTTT. Its translation is CASSPGTGDTGELFF.

This clone turned up a few times. The CDR3 protein is CASSPLDSGGNEQFF. The CDR3 nucleotides read TGTGCCAGCTCACCCCTCGACTCCGGCGGCAATGAGCAGTTCTTC. V is TRBV18 and J is TRBJ2-1; D is uncertain. Per germline, CDR1 KGHSH and CDR2 LQKENI. Trimming took off 3 bases at V and 6 bases at J, with 15 bases between the two ends. This CDR3 region has 15 residues.

The chain has TRBV30 and TRBJ2-2; 8 positions match TRBD1. The germline gives CDR1 GTSNPN, CDR2 SVGIG (reference sequence). The CDR3 length is 14 residues. J lost 6 bases, V lost 5 bases, and 8 bases had no gene match. CDR3 loop: CAWRTGMAPGELFF. The DNA of the CDR3 is TGTGCCTGGCGGACAGGGATGGCCCCCGGGGAGCTGTTTTTT.

This chain connects TRBV27 to TRBJ2-3, with no clear D. V lost 6 bases, J lost 4 bases, and 20 bases lay in between. CDR1 is MNHEY and CDR2 is SMNVEV in the germline V gene (reference sequence). This CDR3 has 16 residues. In nucleotides, the CDR3 is TGTGCCAGCAGCCCCCTTGAAGTGGTCCGGGCAGATACGCAGTATTTT. As protein: CASSPLEVVRADTQYF.

The chain has TRBV5-1 and TRBJ2-7; perhaps TRBD1 as D (6 bases). Germline V lookup: CDR1 SGHRS, CDR2 YFSETQ. The germline V and J ends were trimmed by 4 bases and 8 bases, with 13 bases remaining between them. This CDR3 is built from 12 residues. CDR3 protein: CASSQDSSQQYF. CDR3 coding DNA: TGCGCCAGCAGCCAGGACAGCTCGCAGCAGTACTTC.

This clone appeared a few times. This sequence joins TRBV4-1 and TRBJ2-2; 7 bases line up with TRBD2. V trimming: 2 bases; J trimming: 4 bases; junction bases outside the gene matches: 4. The CDR3 is 15 amino acids. The V gene's germline CDR1 is MGHRA and CDR2 YSYEKL. The CDR3 spells CASSQWGGGTGELFF. CDR3 bases: TGCGCCAGCAGCCAATGGGGGGGAGGCACCGGGGAGCTGTTTTTT.